The present TCR beta chain was sequenced within a study of beta chain features in type 1 diabetes (dated by TCRdb to the late 2010s). The study in broad terms: Mean age, gender distribution, total cell number and subset yield were not different between patients and healthy donors. A total of 90 million to 140 million sorted cells were examined across all samples, and RNA yield correlated strongly with the number of cells per subset. Regulatory and stem cell-like memory subsets were obtained from only 8 patients and about eight healthy donors, while naive and central memory subsets were obtained from all 30 or so donors. In the study, TCRB repertoires of sorted circulating CD4+ T cell subsets from recently diagnosed type 1 diabetes patients were compared with those of matched healthy donors. Overall study outcomes, separate from this receptor: Type 1 diabetes patients showed a moderate but significant shortening of TCRB CDR3 length in all four CD4+ subsets. PCR might favor shorter templates, but patient and control samples were amplified and corrected together, so any skew would affect both groups equally. At VDJ recombination sites, type 1 diabetes patients had fewer insertions and more deleted nucleotides, which implies abnormalities in thymic rearrangement. Because the HLA sub-analyses included only small numbers of individuals, any influence of HLA type on TCRB rearrangement was left unresolved. Because cDNA was sequenced instead of genomic DNA, highly expressing activated cells could be over-represented, though the groups showed no difference in activation or CD3 levels. Naive, central memory and regulatory TCRB repertoires appeared more similar among patients than among healthy donors.

All of the isolated RNA was reverse transcribed with the High Capacity cDNA Reverse Transcription Kit, so expressed TCRB transcripts were sequenced. Deep immunoSEQ sequencing was performed on naive, central memory and regulatory T cell samples, with an average of roughly 3.6 million total reads per sample. Sorted cells were lysed in RLT buffer, and RNA was extracted using DNase-treated RNeasy Micro or Mini kits according to cell number. Each cell subset was processed on its own to prevent cross-contamination, while patient and healthy donor samples were processed together. Using the immunoSEQ multiplex PCR, TCRB sequences were amplified from cDNA into 87-bp fragments spanning the CDR3 region. Sequencing of the amplicons was performed on the Illumina HiSeq platform. In the authors' own workflow: Synthetic template baselines were used to correct PCR bias computationally, reads within Hamming distance 2 were collapsed, and singletons that could not be merged were discarded. Reads were aligned against IMGT so that V, D and J genes, CDR3 length and insertions or deletions at six rearrangement sites could be assigned. Clonotype counts were normalized to sorted cell number within each subset before computing true diversity and Gini coefficients with the tcR R package. The overlap coefficient, calculated on TCRB nucleotide sequences, was used to quantify repertoire sharing. TCRdb limited this immuneACCESS table to in-frame rearrangements with V and J called. A share of clones is missing; checked studies link under half to unresolved V genes, and the rest is unexplained. V, J and clone size reflect that table, while D and trimming were determined from the DNA. Present in this sample are about 390,000 clones, around 9.6% of which were seen just once. About 0.63% of the sample is in the top ten clones.

This clone was seen more than once but under ten times. It has no known antigen specificity. Base qualities are not at hand, and no much larger clone is one base apart. The CDR3, from cysteine to phenylalanine, totals 13 residues. This entry keeps only the CDR3 DNA: 39 bases, framed from base 1. The germline V gene supplies CDR1 MNHEY and CDR2 SVGAGI. The germline ends are 7 bases apart after V is trimmed by 4 bases and J by 0 bases. A single peripheral blood draw of approximately 0.11 L on average was collected from each donor into heparinised tubes. Naive, central memory, regulatory and stem cell-like memory CD4+ T cells were sorted on a BD FACSAria II using a panel including CD45RO, CCR7, CD25, CD127, CD95 and CD27. A purity above 98% was achieved for all sorted populations. Right away, PBMCs were isolated by Lymphoprep density gradient centrifugation and were stained directly, with no culture step. So that batch effects would be minimized, each experiment stained and sorted samples in pairs, pairing one healthy donor with one patient.

The chain employs TRBV6-5 and TRBJ2-7, with the D gene not clear enough to name. Source material: central memory CD4+ T cells from blood. This sequence originates from a man younger than 45 with type 1 diabetes. The CDR3 region: CASSFRISYEQYF. In nucleotides, the sequence is TGTGCCAGCAGTTTCAGGATCTCCTACGAGCAGTACTTC.